This T cell receptor (beta chain) was sequenced during a study of CD8 T cells in ankylosing spondylitis. CDR3 length equals 13 residues. V lost 7 bases and J 15 bases, leaving 22 bases between the germline ends. TCRdb redid the calling of the 5' RACE reads with MiXCR, one entry per CDR3 protein. The profile covers roughly 140,000 distinct CDR3 sequences, with approximately 48% appearing a single time and roughly 15% taken by the ten largest. V usage is TRBV12-3 or TRBV12-4 and J usage is TRBJ2-1; D not resolved. The source is a male donor with ankylosing spondylitis. The sample comprised synovial fluid, either unsorted or a sorted T cell fraction (not recorded which). The CDR3 protein is CASTLGLAGEAFF. The CDR3 DNA reads TGTGCCAGCACCTTGGGCTTAGCAGGAGAGGCGTTCTTC.